Below, 10 T cell receptor beta chains from the same sample are listed, as sequenced in a study of graft-versus-host responses after intestinal transplantation. Repertoires were generated with immunoSEQ multiplex PCR, while TCRdb's copy carries only in-frame clones and drops some. This sample has around 100,000 clones, with 90% to 95% found just once. No antigens are known for them. The specimen comprised unstimulated CD8+ T cells sorted from spleen or lymph node cells, sampled before transplant. Source of these receptors: a human donor who was the organ donor for an intestinal transplant.

The CDR3 loop reads CASSGQEKGYTF. The DNA for the CDR3 is TGTGCCAGCAGCGGACAGGAGAAGGGCTACACCTTC. The J gene is TRBJ1-2, the V gene TRBV9; tentatively, D is TRBD1 (6 bases). The CDR3 is 12 residues long. Germline loops: CDR1 SGDLS, CDR2 YYNGEE. Between the trimmed V and J ends, which lost 3 bases and 8 bases, there was a span of 11 bases.

The rearrangement joins TRBV6-1 to TRBJ1-3, with TRBD1 as a possible D gene (5 bases). The CDR3 loop spans 14 amino acids. Deletions cut 3 bases from V and 0 bases from J, with 6 bases between. Germline-derived CDR1 and CDR2 are MNHNS and SASEGT. The CDR3: CASSDGTSGNTIYF. The CDR3 DNA follows: TGTGCCAGCAGTGATGGGACCTCTGGAAACACCATATATTTT.

The chain recombines TRBV19 with TRBJ1-4, with 10 bases matching TRBD1. Germline V gene sequence: CDR1 LNHDA, CDR2 SQIVND (reference sequence). The CDR3 contains 16 residues. V was clipped by 2 bases and J by 8 bases; unmatched bases: 8. CDR3 loop: CASSISRDRGREKLFF. The CDR3 DNA reads as TGTGCCAGTAGTATATCCCGGGACAGGGGACGAGAAAAACTGTTTTTT.

This sequence joins TRBV4-1 and TRBJ2-2; TRBD2 aligns across 9 bases. The CDR3 runs 20 residues. The trim removed 0 bases at V and 3 bases at J, leaving 14 bases unmatched. Germline V CDR1 and CDR2: MGHRA, YSYEKL. CDR3 protein: CASSQESSELAGGHTGELFF. As DNA, the CDR3 is TGCGCCAGCAGCCAAGAAAGCTCGGAGTTGGCGGGAGGGCACACCGGGGAGCTGTTTTTT.

V usage is TRBV7-9 and J usage is TRBJ1-1, with TRBD1 as a possible D gene (6 bases). The CDR3 sequence is 13 residues long. CDR1 SEHNR and CDR2 FQNEAQ come from the germline V gene (reference sequence). V lost 5 bases and J 5 bases, leaving 12 bases between the germline ends. CDR3 DNA: TGTGCCAGCAGCACAGGGTCGGGAACTGAAGCTTTCTTT. Protein sequence: CASSTGSGTEAFF.

This clone was seen a few times. The chain employs TRBV5-1 and TRBJ2-2; 7 bases line up with TRBD2. Per germline, CDR1 SGHRS and CDR2 YFSETQ. The CDR3 is 15 residues long. With V trimmed by 1 base and J by 4 bases, 4 bases remained unmatched. CDR3 nucleotides: TGCGCCAGCAGCTTGTGGTCGGGGGGCACCGGGGAGCTGTTTTTT. Protein product: CASSLWSGGTGELFF.

The V call is TRBV4-1, the J call TRBJ2-1; D is ambiguous. Trimming took 0 bases from V and 6 from J, leaving 9 bases between them. Germline V gene sequence: CDR1 MGHRA, CDR2 YSYEKL. The CDR3 runs to 14 residues. The CDR3 region has the DNA TGCGCCAGCAGCCAAGATTCGGCGAGCAATGAGCAGTTCTTC. It specifies CASSQDSASNEQFF.

This chain joins TRBV11-2 and TRBJ2-3, with 8 bases lining up with TRBD2. J gave up 2 bases and V 5 bases, and 15 bases lay outside the gene matches. The CDR3 spans 18 residues. Germline V lookup: CDR1 SGHAT, CDR2 FQNNGV. The CDR3 spells CASSQLIGSGVATDTQYF. In DNA form, the CDR3 reads TGTGCCAGCAGCCAATTAATAGGTAGCGGGGTCGCCACAGATACGCAGTATTTT.

The chain links TRBV6-4 to TRBJ2-3, with D uncertain. Trimming stripped 0 bases from V and 1 base from J, with 11 bases between. The CDR3 sequence is 16 residues long. The germline V gene encodes CDR1 MRHNA and CDR2 SNTAGT. In DNA, the CDR3 is TGTGCCAGCAGTGACTCGAGTACCCGTCGCACAGATACGCAGTATTTT. This gives the protein CASSDSSTRRTDTQYF.

The chain is built from TRBV28 and TRBJ2-3; the D is unclear. The CDR3 is 13 residues long. Trimming cost V 4 bases and J 6 bases, with 11 bases left between them. CDR1 is MDHEN and CDR2 is SYDVKM in the germline V gene. CDR3 coding DNA: TGTGCCAGCAGTTCGGCCGCACGGGATACGCAGTATTTT. The encoded protein is CASSSAARDTQYF.